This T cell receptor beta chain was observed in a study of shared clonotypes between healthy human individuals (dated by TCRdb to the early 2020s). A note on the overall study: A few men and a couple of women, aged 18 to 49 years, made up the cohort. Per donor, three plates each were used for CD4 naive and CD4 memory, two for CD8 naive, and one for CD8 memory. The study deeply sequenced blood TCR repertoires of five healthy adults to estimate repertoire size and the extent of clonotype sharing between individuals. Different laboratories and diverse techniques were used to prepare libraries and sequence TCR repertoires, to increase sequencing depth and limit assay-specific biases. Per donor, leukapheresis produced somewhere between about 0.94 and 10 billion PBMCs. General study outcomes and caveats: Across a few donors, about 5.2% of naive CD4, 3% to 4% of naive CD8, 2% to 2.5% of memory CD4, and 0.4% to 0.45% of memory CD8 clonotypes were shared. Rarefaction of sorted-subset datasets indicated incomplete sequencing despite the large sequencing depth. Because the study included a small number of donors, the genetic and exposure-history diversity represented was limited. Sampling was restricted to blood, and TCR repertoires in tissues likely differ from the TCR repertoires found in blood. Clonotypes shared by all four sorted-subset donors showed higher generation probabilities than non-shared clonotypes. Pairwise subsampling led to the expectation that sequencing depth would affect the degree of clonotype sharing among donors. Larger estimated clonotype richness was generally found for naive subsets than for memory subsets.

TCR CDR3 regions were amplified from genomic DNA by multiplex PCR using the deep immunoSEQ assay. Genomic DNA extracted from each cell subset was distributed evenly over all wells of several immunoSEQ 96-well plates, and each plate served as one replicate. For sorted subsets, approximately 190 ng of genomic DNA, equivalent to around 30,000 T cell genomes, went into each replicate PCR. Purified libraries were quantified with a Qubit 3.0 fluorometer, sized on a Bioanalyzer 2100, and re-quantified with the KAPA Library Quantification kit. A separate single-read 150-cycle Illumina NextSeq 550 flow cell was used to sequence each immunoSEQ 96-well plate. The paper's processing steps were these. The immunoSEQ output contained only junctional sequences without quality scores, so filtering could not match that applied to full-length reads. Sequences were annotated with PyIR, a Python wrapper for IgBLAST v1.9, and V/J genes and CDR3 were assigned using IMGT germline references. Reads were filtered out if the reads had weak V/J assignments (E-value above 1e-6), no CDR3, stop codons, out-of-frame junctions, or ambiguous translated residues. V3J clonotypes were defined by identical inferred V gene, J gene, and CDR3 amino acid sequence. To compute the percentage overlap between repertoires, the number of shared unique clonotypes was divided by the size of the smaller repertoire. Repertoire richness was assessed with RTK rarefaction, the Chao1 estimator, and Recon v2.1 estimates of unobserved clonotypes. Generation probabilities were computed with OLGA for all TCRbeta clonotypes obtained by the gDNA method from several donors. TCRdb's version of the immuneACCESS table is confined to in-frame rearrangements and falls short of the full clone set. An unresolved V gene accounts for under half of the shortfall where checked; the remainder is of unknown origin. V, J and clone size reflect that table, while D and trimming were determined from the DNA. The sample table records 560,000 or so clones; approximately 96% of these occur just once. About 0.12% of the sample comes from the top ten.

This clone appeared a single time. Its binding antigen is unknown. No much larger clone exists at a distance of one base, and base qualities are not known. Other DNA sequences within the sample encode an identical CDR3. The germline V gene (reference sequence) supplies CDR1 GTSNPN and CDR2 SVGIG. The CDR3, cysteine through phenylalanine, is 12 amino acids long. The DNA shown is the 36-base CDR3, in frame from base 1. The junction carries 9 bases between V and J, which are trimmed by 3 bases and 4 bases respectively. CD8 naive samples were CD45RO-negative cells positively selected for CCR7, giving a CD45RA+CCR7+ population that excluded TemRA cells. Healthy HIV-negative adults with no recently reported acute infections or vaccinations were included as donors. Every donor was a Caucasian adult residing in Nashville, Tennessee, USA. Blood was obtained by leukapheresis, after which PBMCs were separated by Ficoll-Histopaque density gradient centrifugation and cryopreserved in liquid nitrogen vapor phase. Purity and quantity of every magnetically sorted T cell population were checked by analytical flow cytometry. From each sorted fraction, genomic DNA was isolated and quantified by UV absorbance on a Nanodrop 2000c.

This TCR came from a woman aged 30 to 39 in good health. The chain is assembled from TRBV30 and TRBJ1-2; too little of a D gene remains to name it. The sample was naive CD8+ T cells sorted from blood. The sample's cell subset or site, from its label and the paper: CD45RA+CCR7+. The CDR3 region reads CAWRPKSYGYTF. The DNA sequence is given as TGTGCCTGGAGACCGAAGAGCTATGGCTACACCTTC. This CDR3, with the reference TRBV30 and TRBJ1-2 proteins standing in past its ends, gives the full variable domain SQTIHQWPATLVQPVGSPLSLECTVEGTSNPNLYWYRQAAGRGLQLLFYSVGIGQISSEVPQNLSASRPQDRQFILSSKKLLLSDSGFYLCAWRPKSYGYTFGSGTRLTVV.